This TCR beta chain derives from a study of cytomegalovirus exposure and HLA in healthy donors. The PCR was carried out with 60 Vbeta primers and 13 Jbeta primers. The method was immunoSEQ multiplex PCR; TCRdb's version includes in-frame clones alone and lacks a portion of them. This sample has tens of thousands of clones, with roughly nine tenths found just once. All donors participated as healthy donors of bone marrow. With respect to this clone: Its antigen is unknown.

Germline V CDR1 and CDR2: LNHDA, SQIVND (reference sequence). V was cut by 5 bases and J by 0 bases, with 11 bases left in between. The CDR3 is 15 amino acids. Broader study findings: Associated with HLA alleles at 0.05 false discovery rate in a later analysis were 16,951 TCR beta sequences. According to the study, about 180 TCR beta chains were cytomegalovirus-associated. Later on, analysis showed that most CMV-associated TCR beta chains appeared to be HLA-restricted.

The receptor was isolated from a man between 25 and 39 years old in good health and CMV-seropositive. The sequenced sample consisted of PBMCs. This chain uses TRBV19 with TRBJ1-5, with D hard to call. This CDR3 reads CASSVRRNSNQPQHF. CDR3 sequence (DNA): TGTGCCAGTAGTGTGAGGAGAAATAGCAATCAGCCCCAGCATTTT.